The T cell receptor (beta chain) under discussion was sequenced for a study of shared clonotypes between healthy human individuals. Across the whole study: Per donor, CD8 memory used one plate, CD8 naive used two, CD4 memory used three and CD4 naive used three.

An assay was performed, and its level was deep. Clones were read by immunoSEQ multiplex PCR, and TCRdb kept only the in-frame ones, dropping some. The data hold roughly 2.2 million clones, with approximately 93% observed a single time. The CDR3 has 16 residues. Germline V CDR1 and CDR2: LGHNA, YNFKEQ. The germline V and J ends were trimmed by 6 bases and 1 base, with 18 bases remaining between them. V gene TRBV4-2 combines with J gene TRBJ1-1; tentatively, D is TRBD1 (6 bases). The TCR originated in a man between 18 and 35 years old in good health. Some clones in this sample may be carry-over from other donors' samples. Sequenced sample: naive CD4+ T cells from PBMCs. Subset specified: CD45RA+ positively selected. The chain's CDR3 is CASRHDQGMANTEAFF. The CDR3 region has the DNA TGTGCCAGCAGGCACGATCAGGGGATGGCGAACACTGAAGCTTTCTTT.